This entry lists 30 T cell receptor beta chains sequenced from one sample in a study of blood T cells in healthy people across ages. A J-beta primer mix and a sample-barcoded 5' primer were used in a second PCR of about 7 to 12 cycles. TCRdb reanalysed the 5' RACE reads using MiXCR and keeps one entry per CDR3 protein. The repertoire holds approximately 850,000 distinct CDR3 sequences, with roughly 60% as singletons. Sequencing was carried out using blood. The receptor set was obtained from a man aged 25-45 years in good health.

J is TRBJ2-3 and V is TRBV2, with 7 bases matching TRBD1. Germline V lookup: CDR1 SNHLY, CDR2 FYNNEI. This CDR3 spans 13 amino acids. Trimming cost V 8 bases and J 1 base; bases outside gene matches: 3. CDR3 region: CASGQDRTDTQYF. The CDR3 DNA reads TGTGCCAGCGGACAGGACCGCACAGATACGCAGTATTTT.

The chain couples TRBV25-1 to TRBJ2-7; tentative D call: TRBD2 (6 bases). Germline lookup yields CDR1 MGHDK and CDR2 SYGVNS. The CDR3 covers 16 residues. Deletions cut 4 bases from V and 2 bases from J, with 18 bases between. This chain's CDR3 is CASSGVTPSEAYEQYF. The DNA for the CDR3 is TGTGCCAGCAGTGGCGTAACCCCTAGCGAGGCCTACGAGCAGTACTTC.

J is TRBJ2-1 and V is TRBV20-1; D is perhaps TRBD2 (5 bases). Germline values: CDR1 DFQATT, CDR2 SNEGSKA (reference sequence). V was shortened by 7 bases and J by 13 bases, with 20 bases between the two germline ends. The CDR3 has 12 amino acids. CDR3 sequence (DNA): TGCAGTGTCCGGATCGGGGAAGAGACCCAGTTCTTC. As protein: CSVRIGEETQFF.

This chain joins TRBV6-2 or TRBV6-3 and TRBJ2-7; D may be TRBD2 (6 bases). The V end was cut by 8 bases, the J end by 2 bases, with 19 bases between. The V gene's germline CDR1 is MNHEY and CDR2 SVGEGT. The CDR3 totals 15 residues. The DNA for the CDR3 is TGTGCCAGCTTTTCGGGAGCGGTCTTCCCCTACGAGCAGTACTTC. Its translation is CASFSGAVFPYEQYF.

The chain carries TRBV12-3 or TRBV12-4 and TRBJ2-1; unclear D gene. The CDR3 spans 15 residues. Trimming cost V 6 bases and J 1 base, with 13 bases left between them. The CDR3 loop reads CASRYYQSSYNEQFF. DNA for the CDR3: TGTGCCAGCAGGTACTACCAGAGTTCCTACAATGAGCAGTTCTTC.

The chain employs TRBV28 and TRBJ2-4, with D perhaps matching TRBD1 (8 bases). There are 15 residues in the CDR3. Germline lookup yields CDR1 MDHEN and CDR2 SYDVKM. Trimming pared 3 bases from V and 13 bases from J, leaving 22 bases between. The CDR3 spells CASSLGGTGPREQYF. The CDR3 DNA sequence: TGTGCCAGCAGTTTGGGGGGGACAGGACCACGAGAGCAGTACTTC.

The chain joins TRBV20-1 to TRBJ2-7; D remains ambiguous. The DNA end lines up better with TRBJ2-5; the J call may be wrong. The length of the CDR3 is 11 residues. In germline, CDR1 is DFQATT, CDR2 SNEGSKA (reference sequence). CDR3 loop: CSVSPGETQYF. In nucleotides, the CDR3 is TGCAGTGTCTCGCCCGGGGAGACCCAGTACTTC.

On this clonotype: A read error may explain this, as a much larger clone is one base away. This sequence joins TRBV9 and TRBJ2-5; 9 nucleotides line up with TRBD2. The CDR3 has 16 residues. The trim removed 0 bases at V and 11 bases at J, leaving 14 bases unmatched. Germline V gene lookup returns CDR1 SGDLS and CDR2 YYNGEE. The CDR3 DNA sequence: TGTGCCAGCAGCGTAGCGGCGGGAGGGCCATACAATGAGCAGTACTTC. This encodes CASSVAAGGPYNEQYF.

In its sample, this clonotype was seen a few times. The chain couples TRBV10-3 to TRBJ2-1, with 9 positions matching TRBD1. CDR3 length: 15 amino acids. Germline V gene lookup returns CDR1 ENHRY and CDR2 SYGVKD. V trimming: 8 bases; J trimming: 7 bases; junction bases outside the gene matches: 12. The CDR3 sequence: CAIGVTDRGLNEQFF. The CDR3, as DNA: TGTGCCATCGGGGTGACGGACAGGGGACTTAATGAGCAGTTCTTC.

In its sample, this clonotype was seen a few times. The chain links TRBV7-2 to TRBJ2-3; no firm D call. Trimming took 2 bases from V and 6 from J, leaving 9 bases between them. The CDR3 length is 13 residues. Germline values: CDR1 SGHTA, CDR2 FQGNSA. CDR3 sequence (DNA): TGTGCCAGCAGCTTAAGGCGGCGGGATACGCAGTATTTT. Its protein product is CASSLRRRDTQYF.

This chain links TRBV4-1 with TRBJ2-3, with D perhaps TRBD1 (5 bases). The CDR3 loop spans 15 amino acids. Germline V gene sequence: CDR1 MGHRA, CDR2 YSYEKL. V was trimmed by 7 bases and J by 4 bases, leaving 18 bases between them. The CDR3 reads CASKSGPQGADTQYF. The CDR3, as DNA: TGCGCCAGCAAGTCGGGCCCTCAGGGCGCAGATACGCAGTATTTT.

V is TRBV7-9 and J is TRBJ2-1; D possibly corresponds to TRBD2 (5 bases). The DNA end is a closer match to TRBJ2-7, so the J assignment may be wrong. Germline loops: CDR1 SEHNR, CDR2 FQNEAQ (reference sequence). The CDR3 consists of 18 residues. CDR3 loop: CASSLRTLRASSYNEQYF. CDR3 nucleotide sequence: TGTGCCAGCAGCTTAAGGACGTTGCGGGCAAGCTCCTACAATGAGCAGTACTTC.

This clonotype was seen a handful of times. This chain uses TRBV4-2 with TRBJ2-7; 7 bases line up with TRBD1. Unmatched junction bases numbered 6, after V lost 0 bases and J lost 4 bases. The V gene's germline CDR1 is LGHNA and CDR2 YNFKEQ. The CDR3 extends over 15 amino acids. CDR3 in amino acids: CASSQDRTGLYEQYF. In nucleotides, the CDR3 is TGTGCCAGCAGCCAAGATAGGACAGGATTGTACGAGCAGTACTTC.

This rearrangement joins TRBV6-5 to TRBJ2-3, with D possibly being TRBD2 (6 bases). CDR1 is MNHEY and CDR2 is SVGAGI in the germline V gene. The V and J ends lost 4 bases and 8 bases respectively, with 10 bases between them. This CDR3 is 12 amino acids long. The CDR3 reads CASSSTAGTQYF. The CDR3 region has the DNA TGTGCCAGCAGTTCCACAGCGGGTACGCAGTATTTT.

The sample holds a few counts of this clonotype. The J gene is TRBJ2-1, the V gene TRBV7-2, with TRBD2 matching over 9 bases. Germline V gene data show CDR1 as SGHTA and CDR2 as FQGNSA. There are 14 residues in the CDR3. V gave up 4 bases and J gave up 7 bases; unmatched junction bases: 5. In nucleotides, the CDR3 is TGTGCCAGCAGCTCCGGGACTAGCACAAATGAGCAGTTCTTC. It translates to CASSSGTSTNEQFF. The variable domain in full, with the rest retrieved from reference TRBV7-2 and TRBJ2-1, is GAGVSQSPSNKVTEKGKDVELRCDPISGHTALYWYRQSLGQGLEFLIYFQGNSAPDKSGLPSDRFSAERTGGSVSTLTIQRTQQEDSAVYLCASSSGTSTNEQFFGPGTRLTVL.

The genes are TRBV28 and TRBJ2-7; possible D gene TRBD1, 5 bases. The CDR3 contains 14 residues. With 11 bases removed from V and 0 bases from J, the gap between germline ends came to 17 bases. CDR1 and CDR2 from the germline V gene are MDHEN and SYDVKM. The CDR3, as DNA: TGTGCCTCCCAAAGGGGCTGGAGCTCCTACGAGCAGTACTTC. Protein: CASQRGWSSYEQYF. The variable domain in full, completed from reference TRBV28 and TRBJ2-7, reads DVKVTQSSRYLVKRTGEKVFLECVQDMDHENMFWYRQDPGLGLRLIYFSYDVKMKEKGDIPEGYSVSREKKERFSLILESASTNQTSMYLCASQRGWSSYEQYFGPGTRLTVT.

This CDR3 reads CASSLDGGRSEQYF. The CDR3 DNA is TGTGCCAGCAGCTTAGATGGGGGAAGGAGCGAGCAGTACTTC. The V gene is TRBV7-2, the J gene TRBJ2-4; D assignment may be TRBD1 or TRBD2 (5 bases each). The closer fit of TRBJ2-7 to the DNA end suggests the J call may be wrong. The germline CDR1 and CDR2 sequences are SGHTA and FQGNSA. The CDR3 is 14 amino acids.

This chain connects TRBV7-2 to TRBJ2-5; D is undetermined. With 6 bases removed from V and 4 bases from J, the gap between germline ends came to 15 bases. The CDR3 covers 14 residues. Germline V lookup: CDR1 SGHTA, CDR2 FQGNSA. CDR3 in amino acids: CASRRLDPGETQYF. The CDR3 region has the DNA TGTGCCAGCAGACGACTCGACCCGGGAGAGACCCAGTACTTC.

This clonotype was found once. V usage is TRBV20-1 and J usage is TRBJ2-3; the match to TRBD1 covers 7 bases. This CDR3 has 15 residues. Germline values: CDR1 DFQATT, CDR2 SNEGSKA (reference sequence). Trimming removed 6 bases from V and 1 base from J; junction bases left unmatched: 10. The CDR3 DNA follows: TGCAGTGCGAGGGACAGCCAGAGGGGCACAGATACGCAGTATTTT. Its protein product is CSARDSQRGTDTQYF.

The chain has TRBV20-1 and TRBJ1-5; D is undetermined. The V and J ends lost 0 bases and 3 bases respectively, with 9 bases between them. The germline V gene has CDR1 DFQATT and CDR2 SNEGSKA (reference sequence). The CDR3 extends over 14 amino acids. CDR3 region: CSARDGGNNQPQHF. The CDR3 bases are TGCAGTGCTAGAGATGGCGGGAACAATCAGCCCCAGCATTTT.

The gene calls are TRBV6-5 and TRBJ2-5; 9 nucleotides line up with TRBD2. The CDR3 is 15 residues long. The ends lost 7 bases at V and 5 bases at J; junction bases unmatched: 11. From germline, CDR1 is MNHEY and CDR2 SVGAGI. CDR3 DNA sequence: TGTGCCAGCACCTTACAGCGGGGGGCCCCGGAGACCCAGTACTTC. Amino acid sequence: CASTLQRGAPETQYF.

The genes are TRBV3-1 and TRBJ2-5, with no clear D. The CDR3 contains 15 residues. Trimming shortened V by 3 bases and J by 0 bases, and 11 bases separated the two germline ends. Per the germline V gene, CDR1 is LGHDT and CDR2 is YNNKEL (reference sequence). CDR3 sequence: CASSHPSQYQETQYF. The CDR3 coding sequence is TGTGCCAGCAGCCACCCGTCCCAGTACCAAGAGACCCAGTACTTC.

This clonotype was seen only a few times. V is TRBV6-5 and J is TRBJ2-1, with TRBD2 identical over 13 bases. The CDR3 consists of 16 residues. Per germline, CDR1 MNHEY and CDR2 SVGAGI. Trimming at V came to 3 bases and at J to 8 bases, leaving 7 bases not matched to a gene. The CDR3 region is CASSYSTSGRVDEQFF. DNA for the CDR3: TGTGCCAGCAGTTATAGTACTAGCGGGAGGGTCGATGAGCAGTTCTTC.

This clonotype showed up just a few times. The chain is built from TRBV6-1 and TRBJ2-7; 9 bases agree with TRBD1. In germline, CDR1 is MNHNS, CDR2 SASEGT. The CDR3 loop spans 15 amino acids. V gave up 3 bases and J gave up 2 bases; unmatched junction bases: 5. The CDR3 DNA reads as TGTGCCAGCAGTGACCTGGGACAGGGAACCTACGAGCAGTACTTC. Residues: CASSDLGQGTYEQYF.

The chain links TRBV6-2 or TRBV6-3 to TRBJ2-7, with a weak D call TRBD1 (6 bases). The CDR3 covers 12 residues. V was pared by 6 bases and J by 11 bases, with 17 bases between. CDR1 and CDR2 (germline): MNHEY, SVGEGT. The CDR3 is CASSPTGYVEYF. In DNA, the CDR3 is TGTGCCAGCAGCCCTACAGGGTACGTTGAGTACTTC.

V is TRBV27 and J is TRBJ2-1, with 11 bases that match TRBD2. CDR3 length: 20 residues. The germline V gene encodes CDR1 MNHEY and CDR2 SMNVEV (reference sequence). V lost 5 bases, J lost 8 bases, and 23 bases stayed unmatched. This CDR3 reads CASSPFLGTSGPEFDDEQFF. The CDR3 region has the DNA TGTGCCAGCAGTCCGTTCCTCGGGACTAGCGGCCCCGAGTTCGACGATGAGCAGTTCTTC.

This clonotype has only a few counts. V is TRBV4-2 and J is TRBJ2-1; TRBD2 agrees at 11 bases. This CDR3 comprises 15 residues. Germline lookup yields CDR1 LGHNA and CDR2 YNFKEQ. J gave up 8 bases and V 4 bases, and 7 bases lay outside the gene matches. CDR3 loop: CASSPGTSGVYEQFF. The CDR3 DNA is TGTGCCAGCAGCCCCGGGACTAGCGGAGTATATGAGCAGTTCTTC.

The sample holds many counts of this clonotype. V usage is TRBV7-2 and J usage is TRBJ2-7; D tentatively fits TRBD1 or TRBD2 (5 bases each). The CDR3 totals 11 residues. Between the trimmed V and J ends, which lost 5 bases and 7 bases, there was a span of 9 bases. CDR1 SGHTA and CDR2 FQGNSA come from the germline V gene. The CDR3 region is CASSLWGEQYF. In DNA form, the CDR3 reads TGTGCCAGCAGCCTGTGGGGGGAGCAGTACTTC.

CDR3 in amino acids: CASSLVGAEGETQYF. The CDR3 DNA sequence: TGCGCCAGCAGCTTGGTTGGGGCGGAGGGGGAGACCCAGTACTTC. The J gene is TRBJ2-5, the V gene TRBV5-1, with D tentatively TRBD2 (6 bases). CDR1 and CDR2 (germline): SGHRS, YFSETQ. CDR3 length: 15 residues. The germline V and J ends were trimmed by 0 bases and 5 bases, with 14 bases remaining between them.

The chain couples TRBV9 to TRBJ2-4, with D perhaps matching TRBD1 (5 bases). The J call is in doubt because the DNA end fits TRBJ2-7 better. Germline CDR1 SGDLS, CDR2 YYNGEE. CDR3 length: 14 amino acids. The CDR3 region has the DNA TGTGCCAGCAGCATATTAGACAGACCCTACGAGCAGTACTTC. Its protein product is CASSILDRPYEQYF.